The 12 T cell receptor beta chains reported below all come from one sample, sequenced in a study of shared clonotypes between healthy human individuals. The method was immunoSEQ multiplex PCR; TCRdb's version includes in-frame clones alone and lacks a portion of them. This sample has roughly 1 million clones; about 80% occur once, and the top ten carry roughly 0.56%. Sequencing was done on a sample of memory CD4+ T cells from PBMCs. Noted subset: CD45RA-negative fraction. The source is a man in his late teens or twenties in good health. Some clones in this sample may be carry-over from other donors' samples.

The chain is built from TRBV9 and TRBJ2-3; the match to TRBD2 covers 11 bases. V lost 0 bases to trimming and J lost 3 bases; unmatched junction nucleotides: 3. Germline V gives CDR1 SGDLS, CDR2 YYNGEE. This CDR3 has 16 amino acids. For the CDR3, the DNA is TGTGCCAGCAGCGTAGATAGCGGGAGGGCGACAGATACGCAGTATTTT. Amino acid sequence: CASSVDSGRATDTQYF.

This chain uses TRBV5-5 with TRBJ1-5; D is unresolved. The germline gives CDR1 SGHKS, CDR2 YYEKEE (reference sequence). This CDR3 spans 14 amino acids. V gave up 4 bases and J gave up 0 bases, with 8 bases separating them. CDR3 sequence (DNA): TGTGCCAGCAGCCCTGGGGATAGCAATCAGCCCCAGCATTTT. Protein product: CASSPGDSNQPQHF.

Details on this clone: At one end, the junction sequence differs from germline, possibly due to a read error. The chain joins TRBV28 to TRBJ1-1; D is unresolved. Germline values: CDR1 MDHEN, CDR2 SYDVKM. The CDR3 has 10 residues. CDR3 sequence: CVEGNTEAFF. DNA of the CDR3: TGCGTTGAGGGGAACACTGAAGCTTTCTTT.

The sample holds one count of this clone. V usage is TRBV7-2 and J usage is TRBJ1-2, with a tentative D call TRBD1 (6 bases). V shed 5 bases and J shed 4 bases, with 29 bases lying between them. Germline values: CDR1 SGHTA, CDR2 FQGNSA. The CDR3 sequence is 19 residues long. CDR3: CASSPYPGARGLSPYGYTF. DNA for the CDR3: TGTGCCAGCAGCCCTTACCCGGGGGCGCGGGGTCTGTCTCCCTATGGCTACACCTTC. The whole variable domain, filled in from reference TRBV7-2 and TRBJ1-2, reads GAGVSQSPSNKVTEKGKDVELRCDPISGHTALYWYRQSLGQGLEFLIYFQGNSAPDKSGLPSDRFSAERTGGSVSTLTIQRTQQEDSAVYLCASSPYPGARGLSPYGYTFGSGTRLTVV.

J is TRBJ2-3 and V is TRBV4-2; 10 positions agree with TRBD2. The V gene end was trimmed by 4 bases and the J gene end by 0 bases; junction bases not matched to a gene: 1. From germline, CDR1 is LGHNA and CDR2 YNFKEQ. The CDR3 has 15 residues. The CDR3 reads CASSPTSGSTDTQYF. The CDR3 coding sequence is TGTGCCAGCAGCCCGACTAGCGGGAGCACAGATACGCAGTATTTT.

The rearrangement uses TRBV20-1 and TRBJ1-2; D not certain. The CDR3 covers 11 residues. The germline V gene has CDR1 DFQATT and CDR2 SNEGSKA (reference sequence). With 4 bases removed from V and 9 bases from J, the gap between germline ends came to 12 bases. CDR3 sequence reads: CSAKDNISYTF. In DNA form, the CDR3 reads TGCAGTGCTAAAGACAACATAAGCTACACCTTC.

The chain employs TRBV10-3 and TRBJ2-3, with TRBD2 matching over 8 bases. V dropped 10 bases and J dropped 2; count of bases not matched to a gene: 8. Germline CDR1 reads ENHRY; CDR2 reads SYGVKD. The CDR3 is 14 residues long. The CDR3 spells CATRNSGTTDTQYF. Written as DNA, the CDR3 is TGTGCCACTAGGAATAGCGGGACCACAGATACGCAGTATTTT.

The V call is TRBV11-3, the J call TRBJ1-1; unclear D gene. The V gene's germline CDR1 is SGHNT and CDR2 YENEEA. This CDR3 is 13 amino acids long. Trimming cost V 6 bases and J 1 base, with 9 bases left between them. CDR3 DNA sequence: TGTGCCAGCAGTCGATCGGGGAACACTGAAGCTTTCTTT. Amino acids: CASSRSGNTEAFF.

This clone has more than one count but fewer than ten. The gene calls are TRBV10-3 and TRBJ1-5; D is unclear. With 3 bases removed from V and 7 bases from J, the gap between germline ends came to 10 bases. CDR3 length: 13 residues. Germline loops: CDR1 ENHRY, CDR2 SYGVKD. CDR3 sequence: CAISDGVGQPQHF. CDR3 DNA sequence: TGTGCCATCAGTGATGGGGTTGGACAGCCCCAGCATTTT.

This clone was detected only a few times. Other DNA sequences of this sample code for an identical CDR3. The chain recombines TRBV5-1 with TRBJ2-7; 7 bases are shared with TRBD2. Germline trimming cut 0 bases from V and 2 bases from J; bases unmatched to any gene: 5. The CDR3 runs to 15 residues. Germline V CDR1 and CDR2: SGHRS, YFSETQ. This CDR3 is CASSLASGNPYEQYF. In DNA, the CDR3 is TGCGCCAGCAGCTTGGCCAGCGGGAACCCCTACGAGCAGTACTTC.

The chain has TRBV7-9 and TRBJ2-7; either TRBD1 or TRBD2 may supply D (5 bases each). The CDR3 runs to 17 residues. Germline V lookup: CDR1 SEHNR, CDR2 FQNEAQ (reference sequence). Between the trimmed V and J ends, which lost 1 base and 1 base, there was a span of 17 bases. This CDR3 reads CASSLGLGPSLSYEQYF. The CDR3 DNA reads TGTGCCAGCAGCTTAGGGTTGGGACCTAGTCTATCCTACGAGCAGTACTTC.

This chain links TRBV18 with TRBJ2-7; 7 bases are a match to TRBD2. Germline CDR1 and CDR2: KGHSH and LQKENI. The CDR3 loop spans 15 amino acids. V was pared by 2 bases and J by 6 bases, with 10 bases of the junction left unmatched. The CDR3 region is CASSPASGPLSEQYF. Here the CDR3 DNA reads TGTGCCAGCTCACCAGCTAGCGGCCCTCTTAGCGAGCAGTACTTC.